This T cell receptor (beta chain) is from a study of OX40 agonist ivuxolimab in advanced cancers. Study as a whole: Three patients got partial responses; one had hepatocellular carcinoma and two had cutaneous melanoma.

This table comes from immunoSEQ multiplex PCR, and its TCRdb copy is limited to in-frame clones, with some not included. The sample has under 60,000 clones; about nine tenths are singletons. This receptor was obtained from an adult with an advanced solid tumor such as melanoma, head and neck, liver or kidney cancer. The starting material was CD4+ or CD8+ T cells sorted from blood, obtained in a trial of the OX40 agonist ivuxolimab.

CDR3 sequence (DNA): TGTGCCAGCAGTTTGGGGAACACTGAAGCTTTCTTT. It translates to CASSLGNTEAFF. V usage is TRBV27 and J usage is TRBJ1-1; D gene ambiguous. The V end lost 3 bases, the J end lost 1 base, and 3 bases lay between the germline ends. This CDR3 is 12 amino acids long. Germline CDR1 is MNHEY and CDR2 is SMNVEV (reference sequence).